The T cell receptor (beta chain) under discussion was sequenced for a study of cytomegalovirus exposure and HLA in healthy donors. About the research overall: Inside one of the first data releases sat 75 million to 100 million unique TCRs taken from HLA-typed donors.

V lost 3 bases, J lost 6 bases, and 7 bases lay in between. The CDR3 contains 12 residues. Germline V gene lookup returns CDR1 SGDLS and CDR2 YYNGEE. Primers included in the PCR were 60 Vbeta and 13 Jbeta primers. Profiled with immunoSEQ multiplex PCR; TCRdb holds only in-frame clones, not every one. The sample records 150,000 to 200,000 clones, roughly four fifths being singletons. Samples came from healthy bone marrow donors. J is TRBJ1-5 and V is TRBV9, with unresolved D. The sequencing input was PBMCs. The sequence derives from a man aged 18 to 29 in good health and CMV-seronegative. The CDR3 protein is CASSAGGQPQHF. The CDR3 coding sequence is TGTGCCAGCAGCGCCGGTGGTCAGCCCCAGCATTTT.